The clone carrying this T cell receptor beta chain has just a few counts. Its specificity is not known. The data are from a study of regulatory T cells in long-lasting Graves disease. Germline V CDR1 and CDR2: LNHDA, SQIVND (reference sequence). The CDR3 is made up of 14 amino acids. V lost 5 bases to trimming and J lost 6 bases, with 13 bases between them. Stated time point: newly diagnosed GD, antithyroid drugs for less than 3 months. From RNA extracted from PBMCs, the TCR library was made. Library construction for TCR beta used iRepertoire HTBI primers and Arm-PCR of CDR3 regions. One entry per CDR3 protein, called by TCRdb with MiXCR from the multiplex PCR reads. In the table there are about 530,000 distinct CDR3 sequences, about 16% of which are singletons. Study-level findings and limits: When disease was persistent, TRBV28, TRBJ1-2 and TRBJ2-5 were the favored segments.

A further study also used this sample, focusing on T cells in Graves' hyperthyroidism and ophthalmopathy. That study reports: For the diagnoses, clinical symptoms, serum thyroxine and TRAb, thyroid ultrasound and orbital computed tomography were used.

The clonotype comes from a woman aged 35-60 years with Graves disease. The sequencing used peripheral blood mononuclear cells (PBMCs), collected at new diagnosis, from a patient treated with antithyroid drugs. This sequence joins TRBV19 and TRBJ2-2; D is possibly TRBD1 (5 bases). CDR3 DNA: TGTGCCAGTAGTCGTGGGGCGCCGGCCGGGGAGCTGTTTTTT. Translating gives CASSRGAPAGELFF.